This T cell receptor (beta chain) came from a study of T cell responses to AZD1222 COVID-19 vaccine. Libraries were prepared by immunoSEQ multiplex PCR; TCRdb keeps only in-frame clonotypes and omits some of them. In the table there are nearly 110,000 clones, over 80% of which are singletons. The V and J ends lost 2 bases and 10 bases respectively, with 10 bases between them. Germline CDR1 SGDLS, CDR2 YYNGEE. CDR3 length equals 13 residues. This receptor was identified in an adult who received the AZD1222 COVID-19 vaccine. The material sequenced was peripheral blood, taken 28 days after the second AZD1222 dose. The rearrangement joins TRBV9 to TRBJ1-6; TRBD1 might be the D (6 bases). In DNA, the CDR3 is TGTGCCAGCAGCGTCGCAGGGGAGTCACCCCTCCACTTT. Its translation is CASSVAGESPLHF.